A single sample gave rise to the 27 T cell receptor beta chains below, sequenced in a study of regulatory T cells in long-lasting Graves disease. Researchers made TCR beta libraries by using iRepertoire HTBI primers and running Arm-PCR on CDR3 regions. One entry per CDR3 protein results from TCRdb running MiXCR on the multiplex PCR reads. The sample comprises approximately 400,000 distinct CDR3 sequences, 15% of which are singletons, and approximately 16% rests with the top ten. Described time point: newly diagnosed GD, antithyroid drugs for less than 3 months. From PBMCs, RNA was extracted and then used to make the TCR library. The same data also contributed to another study, on T cells in Graves' hyperthyroidism and ophthalmopathy.

The sequenced sample was peripheral blood mononuclear cells (PBMCs), obtained at new diagnosis, from a patient treated with antithyroid drugs. These receptors all come from a woman aged 30 to 39 with Graves disease.

This clonotype was recorded at least ten times. V usage is TRBV20-1 and J usage is TRBJ2-3, with TRBD2 identical over 7 bases. Germline lookup yields CDR1 DFQATT and CDR2 SNEGSKA (reference sequence). The CDR3 consists of 13 residues. Trimming took 6 bases from V and 4 from J; bases not matched to a gene: 7. The CDR3 is CSAPMGGSDTQYF. CDR3 nucleotides: TGCAGTGCCCCCATGGGGGGGTCAGATACGCAGTATTTT.

This clonotype was seen a handful of times. The genes are TRBV6-2 or TRBV6-3 and TRBJ1-5; D uncertain. V dropped 5 bases and J dropped 1 base, with 9 bases sitting between them. Germline CDR1 and CDR2: MNHEY and SVGEGT. This CDR3 comprises 14 residues. CDR3 loop: CASSQRRSNQPQHF. CDR3 coding DNA: TGTGCCAGCAGTCAAAGGCGGAGCAATCAGCCCCAGCATTTT.

The V call is TRBV4-1, the J call TRBJ2-1, with 8 bases matching TRBD2. After removal of 1 base from V and 2 bases from J, the junction contained 4 bases not matched to a gene. CDR1 and CDR2 from the germline V gene are MGHRA and YSYEKL. This CDR3 spans 16 amino acids. The DNA of the CDR3 is TGCGCCAGCAGCCAAGGCGGGAGGTTCGCCTACAATGAGCAGTTCTTC. It yields the protein CASSQGGRFAYNEQFF.

V is TRBV6-4 and J is TRBJ2-1; 8 bases are shared with TRBD2. Looked up from germline, CDR1 is MRHNA and CDR2 is SNTAGT. Trimming removed 6 bases from V and 14 bases from J; junction bases left unmatched: 9. This CDR3 has 12 amino acids. The CDR3 region is CASRPAGGRKFF. CDR3 DNA sequence: TGTGCCAGCAGGCCCGCTGGCGGGAGGAAGTTCTTC.

This clonotype was recorded at least ten times. The genes are TRBV5-1 and TRBJ2-3, with D hard to call. From germline, CDR1 is SGHRS and CDR2 YFSETQ. CDR3 length: 14 residues. With 5 bases removed from V and 0 bases from J, the gap between germline ends came to 10 bases. DNA for the CDR3: TGCGCCAGCAGGTTTAGCCCTAGCACAGATACGCAGTATTTT. This gives the protein CASRFSPSTDTQYF.

This clonotype was recorded at least ten times. The chain joins TRBV28 to TRBJ2-3; TRBD2 aligns across 11 bases. This CDR3 has 18 residues. V lost 4 bases to trimming and J lost 4 bases; unmatched junction nucleotides: 13. Germline V lookup: CDR1 MDHEN, CDR2 SYDVKM. The CDR3 bases are TGTGCCAGCAGTTCCTCAAATTTAGCGGGAGGGAATGCAGATACGCAGTATTTT. Translated, it gives CASSSSNLAGGNADTQYF.

In its sample, this clonotype was seen a few times. V gene TRBV3-1 combines with J gene TRBJ2-5; weak D call: TRBD1 (5 bases). This CDR3 contains 17 residues. CDR1 is LGHDT and CDR2 is YNNKEL in the germline V gene (reference sequence). V shed 4 bases and J shed 2 bases, with 20 bases lying between them. The CDR3 DNA reads as TGTGCCAGCAGCCTCCACCAGGGAAGAATCATACAAGAGACCCAGTACTTC. Protein: CASSLHQGRIIQETQYF.

Many counts were recorded for this clonotype. The gene calls are TRBV20-1 and TRBJ2-7; 10 bases line up with TRBD2. Germline assignment: CDR1 DFQATT and CDR2 SNEGSKA (reference sequence). V lost 6 bases and J lost 2; bases outside the gene matches: 7. The CDR3 totals 14 residues. CDR3 region: CSALGTSVPYEQYF. The CDR3 DNA is TGCAGTGCCCTGGGGACTAGCGTACCCTACGAGCAGTACTTC.

This clonotype was picked up a small number of times. Just one base apart from a much larger clone, this may be a read error. It is unclear where the CDR3 begins or ends on the DNA, so no DNA is shown, and the CDR3 is as TCRdb lists it. The chain combines TRBV5-1 with TRBJ2-6; TRBD1 reflects the table's D call only, with no check against the DNA. Germline V lookup: CDR1 SGHRS, CDR2 YFSETQ. The CDR3 region is 18 residues in length, termini included. The CDR3 is CASSLVGQGTSGANVPTF.

The table lists this clonotype with many counts. The rearrangement uses TRBV5-1 and TRBJ2-7; D possibly uses TRBD1 or TRBD2 (5 bases each). The ends were cut back, 4 bases at V and 0 bases at J, with 14 bases in the middle. Germline CDR1 and CDR2: SGHRS and YFSETQ. The CDR3 totals 15 residues. Written as DNA, the CDR3 is TGCGCCAGCAGCGGAACGGGGCGTCACTCCTACGAGCAGTACTTC. This sequence encodes CASSGTGRHSYEQYF.

The table lists this clonotype with many counts. The chain carries TRBV28 and TRBJ1-1; 7 bases agree with TRBD1. Germline V gene data show CDR1 as MDHEN and CDR2 as SYDVKM. This CDR3 region has 16 residues. J was trimmed by 0 bases and V by 5 bases; bases with no gene match: 9. In DNA form, the CDR3 reads TGTGCCAGCAGTCTGCCTCCGGGACAGCTGAACACTGAAGCTTTCTTT. Translated: CASSLPPGQLNTEAFF.

The table lists this clonotype with many counts. The chain carries TRBV11-2 and TRBJ1-2; 8 nucleotides align to TRBD1. Looked up from germline, CDR1 is SGHAT and CDR2 is FQNNGV. The CDR3 spans 13 residues. With V trimmed by 4 bases and J by 8 bases, 6 bases remained unmatched. The CDR3 DNA reads as TGTGCCAGCAGCTGGACAGGGCCTGGAGGCTACACCTTC. Protein: CASSWTGPGGYTF.

This clonotype was observed a few times. The rearrangement joins TRBV29-1 to TRBJ2-5; 8 positions agree with TRBD1. In germline, CDR1 is SQVTM, CDR2 ANQGSEA. After removal of 7 bases from V and 5 bases from J, the junction contained 3 bases not matched to a gene. The CDR3 is made up of 11 amino acids. The CDR3 reads CSGYRGETQYF. The CDR3 nucleotides read TGCAGCGGATACAGGGGGGAGACCCAGTACTTC.

The sample holds many counts of this clonotype. The rearrangement uses TRBV27 and TRBJ2-3; TRBD2 agrees at 7 bases. Per germline, CDR1 MNHEY and CDR2 SMNVEV (reference sequence). The CDR3 loop spans 14 amino acids. J gave up 2 bases and V 3 bases, and 2 bases lay outside the gene matches. In nucleotides, the CDR3 is TGTGCCAGCAGTTTTCTAGCGGACACAGATACGCAGTATTTT. This gives the protein CASSFLADTDTQYF.

With regard to this clonotype: This likely came from a read error, as a far larger clone is one base away. The chain couples TRBV3-1 to TRBJ2-7; D unresolved. V lost 4 bases and J lost 6, with 7 bases in between. The germline CDR1 and CDR2 sequences are LGHDT and YNNKEL (reference sequence). This CDR3 spans 11 amino acids. This CDR3 reads CASSPGCEQYF. CDR3 nucleotides: TGTGCCAGCAGCCCGGGCTGCGAGCAGTACTTC.

This clonotype was seen only a few times. A single base separates this from a much larger clone, so it may be a read error. V and J are TRBV4-1 and TRBJ1-1; 10 nucleotides match TRBD1. This CDR3 has 16 residues. The trim removed 1 base at V and 4 bases at J, leaving 6 bases unmatched. Germline V gives CDR1 MGHRA, CDR2 YSYEKL. The chain's CDR3 is CASSQVDDRGPTEAFF. CDR3 sequence (DNA): TGCGCCAGCAGCCAAGTCGACGACAGGGGGCCCACTGAAGCTTTCTTT.

The chain carries TRBV27 and TRBJ1-2, with TRBD1 matching 8 bases. Looked up from germline, CDR1 is MNHEY and CDR2 is SMNVEV (reference sequence). The CDR3 is 16 amino acids. J gave up 6 bases and V 0 bases, and 9 bases lay outside the gene matches. In DNA form, the CDR3 reads TGTGCCAGCAGTTTATCGAAGGGCCAGGGGGCGCATGGCTACACCTTC. This encodes CASSLSKGQGAHGYTF.

The chain links TRBV5-6 to TRBJ2-1; possible D gene TRBD1, 5 bases. V lost 4 bases, J lost 8 bases, and 13 bases lay in between. The CDR3 contains 13 residues. Germline V gene data show CDR1 as SGHDT and CDR2 as YYEEEE. CDR3 bases: TGTGCCAGCAGCCCCCCAGGGATGGATGAGCAGTTCTTC. It is translated as CASSPPGMDEQFF.

This clonotype was observed at least ten times. The chain has TRBV27 and TRBJ2-1; 7 bases fit TRBD2. The CDR3 has 16 amino acids. Germline V lookup: CDR1 MNHEY, CDR2 SMNVEV (reference sequence). After removal of 3 bases from V and 4 bases from J, the junction contained 9 bases not matched to a gene. The CDR3 coding sequence is TGTGCCAGCAGTTTTAACCGAGCGGGAAGGTACAATGAGCAGTTCTTC. Protein: CASSFNRAGRYNEQFF.

This clonotype was counted ten times or more. The chain couples TRBV2 to TRBJ2-5; no reliable D call. From germline, CDR1 is SNHLY and CDR2 FYNNEI. This CDR3 is built from 13 residues. The V and J ends lost 6 bases and 1 base respectively, with 9 bases between them. CDR3 amino acids: CASRGNTQETQYF. The CDR3 DNA sequence: TGTGCCAGCAGAGGGAACACCCAAGAGACCCAGTACTTC.

This clonotype was observed many times. V usage is TRBV6-5 and J usage is TRBJ1-6; D not resolved. The CDR3 consists of 18 residues. CDR1 MNHEY and CDR2 SVGAGI come from the germline V gene. V was clipped by 2 bases and J by 0 bases, with 14 bases between them. The DNA for the CDR3 is TGTGCCAGCAGTTACGCAATTCCGGGCAGCTCCTATAATTCACCCCTCCACTTT. Protein product: CASSYAIPGSSYNSPLHF.

The chain joins TRBV19 to TRBJ2-1, with TRBD2 as a possible D gene (5 bases). The germline V gene has CDR1 LNHDA and CDR2 SQIVND (reference sequence). The CDR3 has 13 residues. Trimming stripped 9 bases from V and 6 bases from J, with 15 bases between. The CDR3 protein is CASHPPGINEQFF. CDR3 DNA sequence: TGTGCCAGCCACCCCCCCGGGATCAATGAGCAGTTCTTC.

This clonotype showed up many times. The chain combines TRBV3-1 with TRBJ2-7; maybe TRBD1 (5 bases). V was trimmed by 1 base and J by 1 base, leaving 5 bases between them. CDR3 length equals 13 residues. Germline CDR1 and CDR2: LGHDT and YNNKEL (reference sequence). The CDR3 region has the DNA TGTGCCAGCAGCCAAGGACAGTCCTACGAGCAGTACTTC. This encodes CASSQGQSYEQYF.

This clonotype was observed many times. V gene TRBV7-3 combines with J gene TRBJ2-1, with D possibly matching TRBD2 (5 bases). Trimming stripped 6 bases from V and 0 bases from J, with 12 bases between. The CDR3 has 15 residues. Looked up from germline, CDR1 is SGHTA and CDR2 is FQGTGA. CDR3 region: CASSHEGGSYNEQFF. DNA of the CDR3: TGTGCCAGCAGTCACGAGGGCGGCTCCTACAATGAGCAGTTCTTC.

The chain employs TRBV3-1 and TRBJ2-1, with 10 bases matching TRBD2. In germline, CDR1 is LGHDT, CDR2 YNNKEL (reference sequence). With V trimmed by 6 bases and J by 9 bases, 11 bases remained unmatched. The CDR3 totals 15 residues. CDR3 DNA: TGTGCCAGCAGGCTAAGCGGGAGGGCCTCGGGTGAGCAGTTCTTC. Its translation: CASRLSGRASGEQFF.

This rearrangement joins TRBV19 to TRBJ2-6; 13 nucleotides agree with TRBD2. Germline V CDR1 and CDR2: LNHDA, SQIVND (reference sequence). The CDR3 runs to 18 residues. Losses at the gene ends were 6 bases for V and 0 bases for J; bases not matched to a gene: 5. The CDR3: CASRPGLAGSSGANVLTF. For the CDR3, the DNA is TGTGCCAGTAGACCGGGACTAGCGGGATCCTCTGGGGCCAACGTCCTGACTTTC.

The CDR3 loop reads CSVEVGDREGTEAFF. CDR3 coding DNA: TGCAGCGTTGAAGTAGGAGACAGGGAGGGCACTGAAGCTTTCTTT. V and J are TRBV29-1 and TRBJ1-1, with 7 bases lining up with TRBD1. Germline CDR1 reads SQVTM; CDR2 reads ANQGSEA. V shed 1 base, J shed 4 bases, and the junction held 9 bases outside the gene matches. The CDR3 consists of 15 residues.